This TCR beta chain comes out of a study of cytomegalovirus exposure and HLA in healthy donors. Concerning this clone itself: Its antigen is unidentified.

PCR used 60 Vbeta primers and 13 Jbeta primers. Clones were sequenced by immunoSEQ multiplex PCR, and TCRdb holds only the in-frame ones, with some missing. The sample carries around 300,000 clones, almost 85% recorded once. Overall study findings and caveats: Productive status was seen about 90% or about 30% of the time for most TCR beta V segments in an earlier analysis. Reportedly, a later analysis found an Asian-associated ancestry cluster had fewer N-insertions than the approximately 670-donor mean.

Germline V gene data show CDR1 as MGHRA and CDR2 as YSYEKL. V lost 4 bases and J lost 7, with 7 bases in between. CDR3 size: 11 residues. The rearrangement uses TRBV4-1 and TRBJ1-1; D is undetermined. Sequencing input: PBMCs. The source of this sequence is a woman aged 40 to 50 in good health and CMV-seropositive. CDR3 DNA: TGCGCCAGCAGCCTCGGCGGTGAAGCTTTCTTT. Amino acid sequence: CASSLGGEAFF.